This record looks at one TCR beta chain sequence and its context. Its binding antigen is unknown. Qualities for individual bases were not recorded, and no much larger clone is one base off. This entry is derived from a study of shared clonotypes between healthy human individuals (dated by TCRdb to between 2020 and 2021). Background for the entire study: The cohort included three men and two women between 18 and 49 years of age. For each donor, CD4 naive and CD4 memory were each run on three plates, CD8 naive on two plates, and CD8 memory on one plate. Blood TCR repertoires of four to six healthy adults were deeply sequenced to estimate repertoire size and the extent of clonotype sharing between individuals. To increase sequencing depth and limit assay-specific biases, TCR repertoire library preparation and sequencing were carried out by different laboratories using diverse techniques. Each donor's leukapheresis produced roughly between roughly 0.94 and 9.5 billion PBMCs. General conclusions and limits of the study: Compared with non-shared clonotypes, the clonotypes found in all four sorted-subset donors had higher generation probabilities. Larger estimated clonotype richness was generally found for naive subsets than for memory subsets. Rarefaction of sorted-subset datasets indicated incomplete sequencing despite the large sequencing depth. The genetic and exposure-history diversity represented was limited by the small number of donors. Across a handful of donors, roughly 5% of naive CD4, 3.5% of naive CD8, around 2.5% of memory CD4, and approximately 0.4% of memory CD8 clonotypes were shared. Sampling was restricted to blood, and TCR repertoires in tissues likely differ from the TCR repertoires found in blood. Pairwise subsampling indicated that sequencing depth was expected to affect the degree of clonotype sharing among donors.

Using the deep immunoSEQ assay, multiplex PCR amplified TCR CDR3 regions from genomic DNA. Genomic DNA extracted from each cell subset was distributed evenly over all wells of several immunoSEQ 96-well plates, and each plate served as one replicate. Each replicate PCR for sorted subsets received about 0.2 ug genomic DNA, equal to tens of thousands of T cell genomes. The purified libraries were quantified using a Qubit 3.0 fluorometer, sized with a Bioanalyzer 2100, and then quantified again using the KAPA Library Quantification kit. A separate single-read 150-cycle Illumina NextSeq 550 flow cell was used to sequence each immunoSEQ 96-well plate. Per the original workflow: Because the immunoSEQ output included only junctional sequences and no quality scores, the filtering could not be the same as the filtering used for full-length reads. Sequences were annotated with PyIR, a Python wrapper for IgBLAST v1.9, and V/J genes and CDR3 were assigned using IMGT germline references. Reads were filtered out if the reads had weak V/J assignments (E-value above 1e-6), no CDR3, stop codons, out-of-frame junctions, or ambiguous translated residues. V3J clonotypes were defined by identical inferred V gene, J gene, and CDR3 amino acid sequence. The percentage overlap between two repertoires was calculated by dividing the number of shared unique clonotypes by the size of the smaller repertoire. Three approaches were used to assess repertoire richness: RTK rarefaction, the Chao1 estimator, and Recon v2.1 estimates of unobserved clonotypes. Generation probabilities were computed with OLGA for all TCRbeta clonotypes obtained by the gDNA method from a handful of donors. TCRdb provides this immuneACCESS table in a form limited to in-frame rearrangements. Some clones are lacking; in checked studies, under half of them reflect an unresolved V gene, and why the rest are absent is not known. V, J and clone size reflect that table, while D and trimming were determined from the DNA. Here the sample has about 2.5 million clones; around 93% occur a single time. The top ten clones comprise about 0.41% of the sample.

The donors were healthy, HIV-negative adults with no recently reported acute infections or vaccinations. Only Caucasian adults living in Nashville, Tennessee, USA were represented among the donors. CD4+ T cells were enriched by magnetic negative selection, after which naive cells were positively selected on CD45RA and the negative fraction was taken as the memory subset. Blood was obtained by leukapheresis, after which PBMCs were separated by Ficoll-Histopaque density gradient centrifugation and cryopreserved in liquid nitrogen vapor phase. Analytical flow cytometry was used to check the purity and quantity of every magnetically sorted T cell population. Genomic DNA was isolated from every sorted fraction and measured by UV absorbance on a Nanodrop 2000c. The source material was naive CD4+ T cells from PBMCs. The sample's cell subset or site, from its label and the paper: CD45RA+ positively selected. This sequence originates from a young man in good health. Some clones in this sample may be carry-over from other donors' samples.

Here the CDR3 is given as CASSDVILSGANVLTF. The base sequence is TGTGCCAGCAGTGATGTAATCCTCTCTGGGGCCAACGTCCTGACTTTC. The chain uses TRBV6-1 and TRBJ2-6; no D gene call is confident. At the junction V is shortened by 3 bases and J by 0 bases, with 9 bases in between. The CDR3 starts with the cysteine, ends with the phenylalanine, and has 16 residues. CDR3 DNA is the only sequence kept; it has 48 bases, read in frame from the first base. For CDR1 and CDR2, the germline V gene lists MNHNS and SASEGT.